This T cell receptor (beta chain) stems from a study of cytomegalovirus exposure and HLA in healthy donors. Study-level information: Findings of an earlier analysis included 117 million unique TCR beta sequences from 180 million or so T cells. Genotyping of 400 or so donors showed that roughly 80% belonged to the Caucasian-associated ancestry cluster.

This CDR3 comprises 15 residues. CDR1 and CDR2 (germline): SGHRS, YFSETQ. Trimming took 1 base from V and 6 from J; bases not matched to a gene: 6. Findings and limits, study-wide: Using a false discovery rate of 0.05, a later analysis showed that roughly 16,000 TCR beta sequences were associated with HLA alleles. As immune exposure information, only CMV serostatus was available.

On this clone itself: Its antigen is not known.

The PCR was carried out with 60 Vbeta primers and 13 Jbeta primers. Here immunoSEQ multiplex PCR was the method, and the copy in TCRdb shows in-frame clones only, minus some. In the table there are 140,000 to 150,000 clones, about 80% of which are singletons. The receptor's source is a female donor in good health and CMV-seronegative. The sample comprised PBMCs. This chain uses TRBV5-1 with TRBJ2-1, with 8 positions matching TRBD2. The CDR3 spells CASSLLSGSPNEQFF. DNA of the CDR3: TGCGCCAGCAGCTTGTTAAGCGGGAGTCCCAATGAGCAGTTCTTC.